This T cell receptor (beta chain) was found in a study of T cell responses to AZD1222 COVID-19 vaccine. The protocol was immunoSEQ multiplex PCR, while the TCRdb copy is restricted to in-frame clones and leaves out a portion. This sample has 95,000 to 110,000 clones, with around 92% found just once. Study findings and constraints: Mostly white British, mostly female donors; authors suggested clonal diversity may be underestimated. Baseline serostatus was positive in only a handful of AZD1222 recipients.

This clone was picked up many times. What it binds is not known. V was trimmed by 7 bases and J by 6 bases, leaving 13 bases between them. The CDR3 consists of 13 residues. CDR1 and CDR2 (germline): MRHNA, SNTAGT. Sequences were derived from peripheral blood, sampled 28 days after the second AZD1222 dose. The clonotype was recovered from an adult who received the AZD1222 COVID-19 vaccine. The chain links TRBV6-4 to TRBJ1-5; D ambiguous. CDR3 loop: CASTSVPGQPQHF. CDR3 DNA sequence: TGTGCCAGCACGAGTGTTCCCGGTCAGCCCCAGCATTTT.